This is a list of T cell receptor beta chains from one sample in a study of STAT5B mutations in CD4+ large granular lymphocyte leukemia. Here immunoSEQ multiplex PCR was the method, and the copy in TCRdb shows in-frame clones only, minus some. The data show roughly 34,000 clones, 75% to 85% seen once. The sequenced sample consisted of CD4+ T cells from blood buffy coats. The receptors here all came from a human donor in good health. Each CDR3 is given with its conserved first and last residue. A D gene is named only where the DNA matches it firmly. Not every row has a clone size; where given, it reads once, few, many or a size class.

d_call,clone_size,j_call,v_call,cdr3_aa,cdr3_nt
TRBD2,-,TRBJ2-1,TRBV6-5,CASSATGGFEQFF,TGTGCCAGCAGTGCTACCGGGGGGTTTGAGCAGTTCTTC
-,-,TRBJ2-7,TRBV11-2,CASSSLYEQYF,TGTGCCAGCAGCTCCCTCTACGAGCAGTACTTC
TRBD2,-,TRBJ2-3,TRBV19,CASSPLAEGGADTQYF,TGTGCCAGTAGTCCACTAGCGGAGGGGGGGGCAGATACGCAGTATTTT
-,-,TRBJ2-1,TRBV19,CASSIAGRGNEQFF,TGTGCCAGTAGTATTGCCGGGAGAGGAAATGAGCAGTTCTTC
TRBD1,-,TRBJ1-1,TRBV18,CASSAGTGGLNTEAFF,TGTGCCAGCTCAGCCGGGACAGGGGGCTTAAACACTGAAGCTTTCTTT
-,-,TRBJ2-7,TRBV6-6,CASSYSGTGVREQYF,TGTGCCAGCAGTTACTCGGGGACTGGGGTTAGGGAGCAGTACTTC
-,-,TRBJ2-7,TRBV6-5,CASAGTSYEQYF,TGTGCCAGCGCCGGCACTTCCTACGAGCAGTACTTC
-,-,TRBJ1-1,TRBV10-3,CAIKQGNTEAFF,TGTGCCATCAAACAGGGAAACACTGAAGCTTTCTTT
-,-,TRBJ1-2,TRBV5-4,CASSFPPGNYGYTF,TGTGCCAGCAGCTTTCCCCCGGGAAACTATGGCTACACCTTC
TRBD1,once,TRBJ1-4,TRBV10-1,CASSESHRGTDATNEKLFF,TGCGCCAGCAGTGAGTCCCACCGGGGGACAGATGCAACTAATGAAAAACTGTTTTTT
-,-,TRBJ2-2,TRBV29-1,CSVELRLQNTGELFF,TGCAGCGTTGAGTTGCGTCTCCAGAACACCGGGGAGCTGTTTTTT
-,-,TRBJ1-1,TRBV2,CASSELGGQNTEAFF,TGTGCCAGCAGTGAACTGGGCGGCCAGAACACTGAAGCTTTCTTT
TRBD1,-,TRBJ1-2,TRBV18,CASSPRGAQGSGGYTF,TGTGCCAGCTCACCACGGGGGGCACAGGGGTCAGGAGGCTACACCTTC
-,-,TRBJ1-4,TRBV28,CASSLPTTNEKLFF,TGTGCCAGCAGTTTACCGACAACTAATGAAAAACTGTTTTTT
TRBD1,-,TRBJ2-3,TRBV5-4,CASSDRVNTDTQYF,TGTGCCAGCAGCGACAGGGTAAACACAGATACGCAGTATTTT
-,-,TRBJ1-4,TRBV6-4,CASSEGGMAEKLFF,TGTGCCAGCAGTGAAGGGGGGATGGCTGAAAAACTGTTTTTT
-,-,TRBJ1-1,TRBV5-4,CASTLKGVGNTEAFF,TGTGCCAGCACCCTCAAGGGGGTTGGGAACACTGAAGCTTTCTTT
-,-,TRBJ2-7,TRBV11-2,CASSLAPTYEQYF,TGTGCCAGCAGCTTAGCGCCAACCTACGAGCAGTACTTC
-,-,TRBJ2-5,TRBV5-5,CASSPRGWETQYF,TGTGCCAGCAGCCCCAGGGGATGGGAGACCCAGTACTTC
TRBD1,-,TRBJ2-7,TRBV19,CASSITSGTGFHEQYF,TGTGCCAGTAGTATAACTTCTGGGACAGGGTTCCACGAGCAGTACTTC
-,-,TRBJ1-1,TRBV19,CATWTPEEAFF,TGTGCCACATGGACACCCGAGGAGGCTTTCTTT
-,-,TRBJ1-3,TRBV25-1,CASSLDRGSGNTIYF,TGTGCCAGCAGCCTCGACCGGGGCTCTGGAAACACCATATATTTT
-,few,TRBJ1-1,TRBV9,CASSKQGGRAFF,TGTGCCAGCAGCAAACAAGGGGGTAGGGCTTTCTTT